Sequencing of this TCR beta chain was carried out in a study of neoadjuvant nivolumab and ipilimumab in lung cancer. Measured with immunoSEQ multiplex PCR; TCRdb has only the in-frame clones, and not every one. The sample includes fewer than 20,000 clones, around 86% seen only once; the top ten take approximately 2.1%. CDR1 is SGHTS, CDR2 YDEGEE, per germline. The CDR3 is 17 residues long. V gave up 3 bases and J gave up 0 bases, with 16 bases separating them. Sequencing was performed on peripheral blood, taken before neoadjuvant nivolumab, alone or with ipilimumab. This receptor was obtained from an adult with non-small cell lung cancer. V and J are TRBV5-8 and TRBJ2-4; tentative D call: TRBD2 (7 bases). Here the CDR3 DNA reads TGTGCCAGCAGCTCTGGGGAGGGGGTTGGAGCCAAAAACATTCAGTACTTC. Translation gives CASSSGEGVGAKNIQYF.